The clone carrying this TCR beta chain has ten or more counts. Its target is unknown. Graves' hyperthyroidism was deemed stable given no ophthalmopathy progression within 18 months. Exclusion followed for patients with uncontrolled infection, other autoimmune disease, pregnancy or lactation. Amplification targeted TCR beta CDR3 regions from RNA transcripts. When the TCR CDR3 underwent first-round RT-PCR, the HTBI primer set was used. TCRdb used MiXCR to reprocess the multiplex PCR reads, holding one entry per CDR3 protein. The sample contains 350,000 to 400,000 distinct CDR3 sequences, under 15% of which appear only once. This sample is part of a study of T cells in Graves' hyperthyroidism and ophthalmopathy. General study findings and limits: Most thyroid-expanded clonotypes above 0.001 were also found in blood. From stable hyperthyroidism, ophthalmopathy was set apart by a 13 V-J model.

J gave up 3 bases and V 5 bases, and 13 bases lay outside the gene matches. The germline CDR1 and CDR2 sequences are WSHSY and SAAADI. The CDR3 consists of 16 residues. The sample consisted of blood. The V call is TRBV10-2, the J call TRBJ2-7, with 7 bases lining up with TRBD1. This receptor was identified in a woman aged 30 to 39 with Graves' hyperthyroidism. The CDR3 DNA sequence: TGCGCCAGCAGTCATTTGGGGGACAGAGGCCTCTACGAGCAGTACTTC. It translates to CASSHLGDRGLYEQYF.